A single T cell receptor (beta chain) is shown here with its context. The record originates from a study of CD8 T cells in Susac syndrome. Study-wide background: When blood was drawn, patients with Susac syndrome were on intravenous immunoglobulin alone, on corticosteroids, or therapy-naive.

Random hexamers were used to reverse transcribe roughly 0.5 to 1 ug of RNA. TCRdb passed the immunoSEQ multiplex PCR reads through MiXCR, listing each CDR3 protein once. Altogether about 90,000 distinct CDR3 sequences are present, roughly 96% being singletons, with the ten largest covering roughly 0.68%. Isolation of CD8+ and CD4+ T cells was performed negatively, whereas enrichment of TEMRA cells was done by FACS. The V segment lost 7 bases and the J segment 5 bases; nucleotides outside the gene matches: 9. Germline V gene lookup returns CDR1 MNHEY and CDR2 SVGEGT. This CDR3 spans 14 amino acids. The chain joins TRBV6-2 or TRBV6-3 to TRBJ2-5; TRBD1 agrees at 8 bases. Sequencing used CD8+ T cells from PBMCs. The clonotype comes from a human donor with Susac syndrome. The CDR3 is CASTRGQALETQYF. The DNA of the CDR3 is TGTGCCAGCACCAGGGGACAGGCCCTGGAGACCCAGTACTTC.